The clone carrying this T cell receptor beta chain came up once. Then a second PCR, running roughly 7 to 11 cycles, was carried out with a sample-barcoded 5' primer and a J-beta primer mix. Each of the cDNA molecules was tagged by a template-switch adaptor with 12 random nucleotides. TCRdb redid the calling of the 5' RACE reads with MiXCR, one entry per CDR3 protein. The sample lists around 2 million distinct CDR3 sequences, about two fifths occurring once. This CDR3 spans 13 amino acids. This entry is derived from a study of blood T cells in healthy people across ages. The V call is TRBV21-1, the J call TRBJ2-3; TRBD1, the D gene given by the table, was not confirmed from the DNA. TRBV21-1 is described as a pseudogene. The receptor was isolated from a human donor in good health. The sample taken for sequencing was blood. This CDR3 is CASSKYRADTQYF. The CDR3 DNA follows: TGTGCCAGCAGCAAGTACAGGGCAGATACGCAGTATTTT.